This entry is about one TCR beta chain. The record originates from a study of CD8 T cells in Susac syndrome. RNA totalling roughly 0.45 to 1 ug underwent reverse transcription with random hexamers. Multiplex immunoSEQ PCR targeted 54 Vbeta and 13 Jbeta TCR beta segments. TCRdb fed the immunoSEQ multiplex PCR reads into MiXCR, producing one record per CDR3 protein. The table lists 65,000 to 90,000 distinct CDR3 sequences, about 95% of them singletons. Bulk CD8+ and CD4+ cells came from magnetic negative isolation; CD8+ TEMRA by FACS. The CDR3 contains 13 residues. Germline V gene lookup returns CDR1 MRHNA and CDR2 SNTAGT. The V end was cut by 5 bases, the J end by 5 bases, with 10 bases between.

The TCR originated in a human donor with multiple sclerosis. The rearrangement links TRBV6-4 to TRBJ2-1, with D possibly being TRBD2 (6 bases). The material sequenced was CD8+ T cells from PBMCs. CDR3: CASSPSEDNEQFF. The CDR3 nucleotides read TGTGCCAGCAGTCCTAGCGAGGACAATGAGCAGTTCTTC.